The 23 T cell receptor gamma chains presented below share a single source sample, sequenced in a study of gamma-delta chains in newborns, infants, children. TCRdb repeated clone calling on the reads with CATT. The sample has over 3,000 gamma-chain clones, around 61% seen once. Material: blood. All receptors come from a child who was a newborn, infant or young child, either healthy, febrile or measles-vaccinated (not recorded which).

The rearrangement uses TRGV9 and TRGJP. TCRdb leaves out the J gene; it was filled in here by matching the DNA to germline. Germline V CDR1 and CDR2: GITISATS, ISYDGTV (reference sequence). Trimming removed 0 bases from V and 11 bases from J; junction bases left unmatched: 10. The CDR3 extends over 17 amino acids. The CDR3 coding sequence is TGTGCCTTGTGGGAGGTGCAGGTGGGGCTGGGCAAAAAAATCAAGGTATTT. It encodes CALWEVQVGLGKKIKVF.

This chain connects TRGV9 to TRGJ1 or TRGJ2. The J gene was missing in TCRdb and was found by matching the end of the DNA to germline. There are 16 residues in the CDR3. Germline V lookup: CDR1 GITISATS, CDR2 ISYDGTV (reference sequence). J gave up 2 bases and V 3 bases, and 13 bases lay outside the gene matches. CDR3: CALWELAPRDYYKKLF. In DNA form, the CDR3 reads TGTGCCTTGTGGGAGTTGGCACCACGCGATTATTATAAGAAACTCTTT.

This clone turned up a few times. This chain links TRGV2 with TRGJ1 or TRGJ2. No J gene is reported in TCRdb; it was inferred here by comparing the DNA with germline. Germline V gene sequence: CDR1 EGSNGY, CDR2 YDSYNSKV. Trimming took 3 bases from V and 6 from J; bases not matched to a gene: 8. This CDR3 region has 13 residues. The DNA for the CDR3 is TGTGCCACCTGGGACTCCCCAGGTTATAAGAAACTCTTT. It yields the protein CATWDSPGYKKLF.

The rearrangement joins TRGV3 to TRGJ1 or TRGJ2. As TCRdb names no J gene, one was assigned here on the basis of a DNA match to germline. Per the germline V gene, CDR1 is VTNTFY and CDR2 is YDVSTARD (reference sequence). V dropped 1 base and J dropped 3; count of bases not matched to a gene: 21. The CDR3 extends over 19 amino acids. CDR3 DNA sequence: TGTGCCACCTGGGACAGATATCTGAGGGGGGGTAATCTTTATTATAAGAAACTCTTT. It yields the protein CATWDRYLRGGNLYYKKLF.

CDR3 sequence (DNA): TGTGCCACCTGGGACGGTCCCCACCGGTATAAGAAACTCTTT. Protein sequence: CATWDGPHRYKKLF. V and J are TRGV2 and TRGJ1 or TRGJ2. The J gene was not available in TCRdb and was assigned here by matching the DNA to germline segments. The CDR3 is 14 amino acids. The V gene's germline CDR1 is EGSNGY and CDR2 YDSYNSKV. V lost 1 base and J lost 7; bases outside the gene matches: 10.

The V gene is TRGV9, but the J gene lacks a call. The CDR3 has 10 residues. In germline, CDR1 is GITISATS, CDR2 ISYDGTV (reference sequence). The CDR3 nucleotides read TGTGCCTTGTGGGGGACCCTAGGGCTCTTT. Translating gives CALWGTLGLF.

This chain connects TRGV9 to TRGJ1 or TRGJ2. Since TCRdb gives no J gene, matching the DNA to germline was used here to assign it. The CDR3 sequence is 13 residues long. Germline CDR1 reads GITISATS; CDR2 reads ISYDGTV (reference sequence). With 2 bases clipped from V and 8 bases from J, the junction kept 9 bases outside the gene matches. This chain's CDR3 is CALWEAQPNKKLF. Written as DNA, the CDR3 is TGTGCCTTGTGGGAGGCACAACCTAATAAGAAACTCTTT.

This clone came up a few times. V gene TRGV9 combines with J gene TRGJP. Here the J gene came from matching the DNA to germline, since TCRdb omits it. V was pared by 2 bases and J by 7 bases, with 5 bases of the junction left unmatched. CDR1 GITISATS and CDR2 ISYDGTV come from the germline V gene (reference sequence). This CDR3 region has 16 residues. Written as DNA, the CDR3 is TGTGCCTTGTGGGAGGCGGGGGAGTTGGGCAAAAAAATCAAGGTATTT. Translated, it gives CALWEAGELGKKIKVF.

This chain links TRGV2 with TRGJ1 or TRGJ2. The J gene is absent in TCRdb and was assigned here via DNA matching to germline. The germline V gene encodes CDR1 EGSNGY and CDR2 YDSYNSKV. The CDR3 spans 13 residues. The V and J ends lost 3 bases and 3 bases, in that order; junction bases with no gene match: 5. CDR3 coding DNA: TGTGCCACCTGGGACTCTGCTTATTATAAGAAACTCTTT. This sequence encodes CATWDSAYYKKLF.

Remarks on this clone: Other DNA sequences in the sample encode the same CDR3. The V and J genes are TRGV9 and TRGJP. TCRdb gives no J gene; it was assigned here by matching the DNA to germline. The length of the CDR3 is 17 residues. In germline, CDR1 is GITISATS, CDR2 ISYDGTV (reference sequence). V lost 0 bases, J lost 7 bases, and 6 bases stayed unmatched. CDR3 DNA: TGTGCCTTGTGGGAGGTGCAGCGGGAGTTGGGCAAAAAAATCAAGGTATTT. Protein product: CALWEVQRELGKKIKVF.

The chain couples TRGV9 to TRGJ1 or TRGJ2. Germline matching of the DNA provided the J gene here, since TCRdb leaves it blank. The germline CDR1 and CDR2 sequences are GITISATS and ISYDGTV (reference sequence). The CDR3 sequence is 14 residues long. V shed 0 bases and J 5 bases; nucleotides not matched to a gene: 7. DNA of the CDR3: TGTGCCTTGTGGGAGGTGCGCTCAAATTATAAGAAACTCTTT. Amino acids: CALWEVRSNYKKLF.

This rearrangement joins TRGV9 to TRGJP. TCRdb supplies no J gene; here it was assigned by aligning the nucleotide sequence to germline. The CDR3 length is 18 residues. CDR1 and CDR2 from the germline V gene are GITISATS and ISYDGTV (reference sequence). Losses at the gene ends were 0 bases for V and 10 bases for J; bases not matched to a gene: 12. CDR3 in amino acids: CALWEVRREGLGKKIKVF. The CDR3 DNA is TGTGCCTTGTGGGAGGTGCGGAGGGAAGGATTGGGCAAAAAAATCAAGGTATTT.

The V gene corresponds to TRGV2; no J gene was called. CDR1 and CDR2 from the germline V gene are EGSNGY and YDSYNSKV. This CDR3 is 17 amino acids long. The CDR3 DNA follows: TGTGCCACCTGGGACGGGCGAAAAGGGTATTCCCAACATGAGGAACTCTTT. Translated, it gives CATWDGRKGYSQHEELF.

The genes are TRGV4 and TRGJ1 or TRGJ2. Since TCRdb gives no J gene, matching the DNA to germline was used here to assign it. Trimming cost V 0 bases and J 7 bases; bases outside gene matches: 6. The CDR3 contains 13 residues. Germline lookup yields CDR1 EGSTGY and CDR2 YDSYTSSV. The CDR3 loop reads CATWDGQGYKKLF. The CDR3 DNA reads TGTGCCACCTGGGATGGGCAGGGATATAAGAAACTCTTT.

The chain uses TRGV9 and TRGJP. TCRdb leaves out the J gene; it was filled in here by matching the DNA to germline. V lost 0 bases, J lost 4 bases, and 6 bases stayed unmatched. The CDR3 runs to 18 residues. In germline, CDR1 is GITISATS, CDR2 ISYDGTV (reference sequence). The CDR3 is CALWEVNPQELGKKIKVF. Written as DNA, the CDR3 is TGTGCCTTGTGGGAGGTGAACCCCCAAGAGTTGGGCAAAAAAATCAAGGTATTT.

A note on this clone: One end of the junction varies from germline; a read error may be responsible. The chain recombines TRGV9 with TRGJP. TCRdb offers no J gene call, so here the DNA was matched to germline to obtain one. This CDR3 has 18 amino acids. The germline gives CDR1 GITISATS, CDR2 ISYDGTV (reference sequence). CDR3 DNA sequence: TGTGCCTTGTGGGCCCTGGACAAACAAGAGTTGGGCAAAAAAGTCAAGGTATTT. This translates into CALWALDKQELGKKVKVF.

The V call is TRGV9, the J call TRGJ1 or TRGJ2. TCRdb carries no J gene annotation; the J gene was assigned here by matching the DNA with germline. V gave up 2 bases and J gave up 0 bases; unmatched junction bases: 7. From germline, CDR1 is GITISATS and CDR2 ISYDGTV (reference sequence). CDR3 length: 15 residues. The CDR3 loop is CALWEGPSNYYKKLF. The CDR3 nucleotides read TGTGCCTTGTGGGAGGGCCCATCGAATTATTATAAGAAACTCTTT.

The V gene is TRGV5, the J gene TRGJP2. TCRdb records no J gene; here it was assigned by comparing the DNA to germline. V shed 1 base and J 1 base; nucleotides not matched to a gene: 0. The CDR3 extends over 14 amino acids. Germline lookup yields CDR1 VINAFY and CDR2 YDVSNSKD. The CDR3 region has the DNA TGTGCCACCTGGGACAGTAGTAGTGATTGGATCAAGACGTTT. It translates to CATWDSSSDWIKTF.

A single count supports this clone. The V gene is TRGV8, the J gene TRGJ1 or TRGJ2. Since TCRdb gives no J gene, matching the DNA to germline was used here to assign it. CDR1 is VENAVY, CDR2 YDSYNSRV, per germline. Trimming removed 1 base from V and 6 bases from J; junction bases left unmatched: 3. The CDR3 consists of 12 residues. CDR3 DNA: TGTGCCACCTGGGATAGAACTTATAAGAAACTCTTT. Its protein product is CATWDRTYKKLF.

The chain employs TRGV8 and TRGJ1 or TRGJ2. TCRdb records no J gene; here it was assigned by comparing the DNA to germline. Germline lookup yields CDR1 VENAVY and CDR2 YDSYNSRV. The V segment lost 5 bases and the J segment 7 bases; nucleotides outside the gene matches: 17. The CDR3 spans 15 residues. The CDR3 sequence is CATWVPLGVRYKKLF. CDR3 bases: TGTGCCACCTGGGTTCCTTTAGGGGTTCGCTATAAGAAACTCTTT.

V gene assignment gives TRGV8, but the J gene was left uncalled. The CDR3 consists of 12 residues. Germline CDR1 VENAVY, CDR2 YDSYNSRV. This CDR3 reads CAAWASSYKQLF. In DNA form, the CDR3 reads TGTGCCGCCTGGGCCTCTTCTTATAAGCAACTCTTT.

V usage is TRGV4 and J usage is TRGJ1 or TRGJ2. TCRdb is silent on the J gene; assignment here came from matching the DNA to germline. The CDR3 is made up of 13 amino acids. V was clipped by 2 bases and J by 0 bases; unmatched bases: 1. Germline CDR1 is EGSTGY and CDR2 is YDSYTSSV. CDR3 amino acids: CATWDVNYYKKLF. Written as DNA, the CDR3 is TGTGCCACCTGGGATGTGAATTATTATAAGAAACTCTTT.

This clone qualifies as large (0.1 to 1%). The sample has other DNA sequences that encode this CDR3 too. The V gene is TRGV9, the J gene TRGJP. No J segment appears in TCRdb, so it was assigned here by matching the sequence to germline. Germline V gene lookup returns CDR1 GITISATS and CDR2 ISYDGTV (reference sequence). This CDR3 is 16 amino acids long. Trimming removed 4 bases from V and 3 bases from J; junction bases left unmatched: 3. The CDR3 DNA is TGTGCCTTGTGGGAAGAGCAAGAGTTGGGCAAAAAAATCAAGGTATTT. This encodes CALWEEQELGKKIKVF.